Presented here are 23 T cell receptor beta chains from one specimen sequenced in a study of blood T cells in healthy people across ages. With a J-beta primer mix and a sample-barcoded 5' primer, a second PCR ran 7 to 11 cycles. TCRdb reanalysed the 5' RACE reads using MiXCR and keeps one entry per CDR3 protein. The sample contains around 2 million distinct CDR3 sequences, about 39% of which appear only once. Source material: blood. The receptors were sampled from a human donor in good health.

J is TRBJ2-4 and V is TRBV7-3; D perhaps matches TRBD2 (6 bases). The DNA end is more similar to TRBJ2-7, so the J call may be wrong. In germline, CDR1 is SGHTA, CDR2 FQGTGA. The CDR3 loop spans 15 amino acids. CDR3 residues: CASSLSSGVGYEQYF. Written as DNA, the CDR3 is TGTGCCAGCAGCTTAAGTTCGGGGGTCGGGTACGAGCAGTACTTC.

This clonotype appeared a single time. The chain recombines TRBV5-1 with TRBJ2-3; D is unresolved. CDR3 length: 15 amino acids. V was clipped by 0 bases and J by 4 bases, with 12 bases between them. Looked up from germline, CDR1 is SGHRS and CDR2 is YFSETQ. CDR3 in DNA: TGCGCCAGCAGCTTGGAAGGCATTCCGGCAGATACGCAGTATTTT. Translated, it gives CASSLEGIPADTQYF.

In this sample, this clonotype turned up a few times. The chain recombines TRBV24-1 with TRBJ2-5; 8 nucleotides line up with TRBD2. The J call may be in error: the DNA end matches TRBJ2-7 better. CDR3 size: 15 residues. The germline V gene has CDR1 KGHDR and CDR2 SFDVKD. CDR3 nucleotides: TGTGCCACCAGTGAAGGCAGGCGGGGGGACTACGAGCAGTACTTC. It yields the protein CATSEGRRGDYEQYF.

The CDR3 loop is CASSLTGRLQKETQYF. CDR3 in DNA: TGTGCCAGCAGCCTAACGGGCCGCCTTCAAAAAGAGACCCAGTACTTC. J is TRBJ2-5 and V is TRBV12-3 or TRBV12-4; D is ambiguous. V was trimmed by 6 bases and J by 3 bases, leaving 20 bases between them. CDR3 length: 16 residues.

This clonotype was observed once. The chain recombines TRBV28 with TRBJ1-2; 7 positions match TRBD1. The V and J ends lost 5 bases and 5 bases, in that order; junction bases with no gene match: 14. The CDR3 has 16 residues. The V gene's germline CDR1 is MDHEN and CDR2 SYDVKM. This CDR3 is CASSRNRDRRDYGYTF. The CDR3 coding sequence is TGTGCCAGCAGTCGAAACCGGGACAGAAGAGATTATGGCTACACCTTC.

This clonotype was counted between two and nine times. This chain links TRBV12-3 or TRBV12-4 with TRBJ1-2; D gene ambiguous. This CDR3 has 12 amino acids. V was shortened by 0 bases and J by 8 bases, with 7 bases between the two germline ends. The CDR3 is CASSLARTGYTF. CDR3 DNA sequence: TGTGCCAGCAGTTTAGCTCGGACGGGCTACACCTTC.

This clonotype appeared a few times. The V gene is TRBV11-3, the J gene TRBJ2-6, with 7 nucleotides matching TRBD2. V gave up 4 bases and J gave up 0 bases; unmatched junction bases: 18. Per the germline V gene, CDR1 is SGHNT and CDR2 is YENEEA. This CDR3 spans 21 amino acids. The CDR3 region is CASSSLSGGLSFPSGANVLTF. CDR3 in DNA: TGTGCCAGCAGCTCGTTATCGGGAGGTCTCAGCTTCCCCTCTGGGGCCAACGTCCTGACTTTC.

This clonotype has only a few counts. The chain links TRBV9 to TRBJ1-2; D possibly corresponds to TRBD1 (5 bases). This CDR3 spans 15 amino acids. V lost 0 bases and J 4 bases, leaving 13 bases between the germline ends. Germline V gene lookup returns CDR1 SGDLS and CDR2 YYNGEE. The DNA of the CDR3 is TGTGCCAGCAGCGTAGATCCGGGACTCGCCTATGGCTACACCTTC. Translating it yields CASSVDPGLAYGYTF.

The V call is TRBV12-3 or TRBV12-4, the J call TRBJ1-1; D is perhaps TRBD1 (5 bases). The CDR3 has 17 residues. V lost 6 bases, J lost 2 bases, and 22 bases lay in between. CDR3 bases: TGTGCCAGCAGACGGGACTGGGACGTTTGGGACAACACTGAAGCTTTCTTT. Translating it yields CASRRDWDVWDNTEAFF.

This clonotype was detected many times. The genes are TRBV4-3 and TRBJ2-6; possibly TRBD2 for D (6 bases). CDR1 and CDR2 from the germline V gene are LGHNA and YSLEER. The CDR3 sequence is 16 residues long. V was shortened by 0 bases and J by 7 bases, with 13 bases between the two germline ends. CDR3 sequence (DNA): TGCGCCAGCAGCCAAGAGGGATGGGGGGTTGCCAACGTCCTGACTTTC. This gives the protein CASSQEGWGVANVLTF.

Comment on this clonotype: A much larger clone differs by one base, so this may be a read error. The chain employs TRBV7-3 and TRBJ1-5; D remains unclear. V shed 1 base and J shed 5 bases, with 6 bases lying between them. The CDR3 extends over 13 amino acids. Germline CDR1 and CDR2: SGHTA and FQGTGA. In nucleotides, the CDR3 is TGTGCCAGCAGCTTAAACGGGGATCAGCCCCAGCATTTT. It encodes CASSLNGDQPQHF.

Note on this clonotype: Being one base from a much bigger clone, this may be a read error. The chain uses TRBV6-1 and TRBJ2-4; a possible D gene is TRBD1 (6 bases). Matching the DNA end better, TRBJ2-7 makes the J call doubtful. The germline gives CDR1 MNHNS, CDR2 SASEGT. This CDR3 is built from 16 residues. In DNA form, the CDR3 reads TGTGCCAGCAGTGAAGATTCCGGGGCAGGGGCCTACGAGCAGTACTTC. It translates to CASSEDSGAGAYEQYF.

This clonotype was found a few times. The V and J genes are TRBV3-1 and TRBJ2-3; D gene ambiguous. The CDR3 sequence is 14 residues long. CDR1 LGHDT and CDR2 YNNKEL come from the germline V gene (reference sequence). Between the trimmed V and J ends, which lost 4 bases and 4 bases, there was a span of 12 bases. DNA for the CDR3: TGTGCCAGCAGCCCTGATACAACCCCAGATACGCAGTATTTT. Protein product: CASSPDTTPDTQYF.

The J gene is TRBJ2-5, the V gene TRBV7-8; 9 nucleotides match TRBD1. Germline-derived CDR1 and CDR2 are SGHVS and FQNEAQ. The V and J ends lost 6 bases and 5 bases, in that order; junction bases with no gene match: 13. The CDR3 length is 16 residues. The CDR3 spells CASSFMRQGVLETQYF. In nucleotides, the CDR3 is TGTGCCAGCAGTTTTATGCGACAGGGGGTCTTGGAGACCCAGTACTTC.

The J gene is TRBJ2-1, the V gene TRBV7-9; 7 nucleotides line up with TRBD2. The CDR3 runs to 15 residues. Germline-derived CDR1 and CDR2 are SEHNR and FQNEAQ (reference sequence). V shed 4 bases and J 8 bases; nucleotides not matched to a gene: 11. The CDR3 loop reads CASSSTSYIGDEQFF. The CDR3 DNA reads TGTGCCAGCAGCTCGACTAGCTATATTGGGGATGAGCAGTTCTTC.

This clonotype has just a few counts. J is TRBJ2-3 and V is TRBV20-1; D ambiguous. The CDR3 covers 14 residues. CDR1 is DFQATT, CDR2 SNEGSKA, per germline (reference sequence). V lost 4 bases and J 0 bases, leaving 11 bases between the germline ends. This CDR3 reads CSAIIRTSTDTQYF. The CDR3 DNA sequence: TGCAGTGCTATAATTCGTACTAGCACAGATACGCAGTATTTT.

The chain uses TRBV2 and TRBJ1-5; 7 bases fit TRBD1. V shed 4 bases and J 6 bases; nucleotides not matched to a gene: 6. CDR3 length equals 14 residues. Germline V CDR1 and CDR2: SNHLY, FYNNEI. CDR3 nucleotides: TGTGCCAGCAGTGGGGACAGTGTGTGTCAGCCCCAGCATTTT. Its translation is CASSGDSVCQPQHF.

This clonotype turned up a few times. V gene TRBV6-2 or TRBV6-3 combines with J gene TRBJ1-2, with TRBD1 as a possible D gene (5 bases). Looked up from germline, CDR1 is MNHEY and CDR2 is SVGEGT. The CDR3 sequence is 17 residues long. The germline V and J ends were trimmed by 6 bases and 0 bases, with 20 bases remaining between them. Here the CDR3 reads CASSSRAPDLANYGYTF. The DNA of the CDR3 is TGTGCCAGCAGCAGCAGGGCGCCGGATCTGGCTAACTATGGCTACACCTTC.

The chain links TRBV11-3 to TRBJ1-1, with D possibly matching TRBD1 (6 bases). The CDR3 runs to 13 residues. Germline V CDR1 and CDR2: SGHNT, YENEEA. The V gene lost 11 bases and the J gene lost 4 bases, with 17 bases spanning the gap. CDR3 sequence reads: CAVNGGPFTEAFF. The CDR3 DNA follows: TGTGCCGTTAATGGGGGGCCCTTCACTGAAGCTTTCTTT.

The chain recombines TRBV3-1 with TRBJ1-2; unclear D gene. The CDR3 runs 13 residues. Germline loops: CDR1 LGHDT, CDR2 YNNKEL (reference sequence). V shed 0 bases and J shed 6 bases, with 8 bases lying between them. Here the CDR3 reads CASSQELGNGYTF. The CDR3 DNA follows: TGTGCCAGCAGCCAAGAGTTGGGGAATGGCTACACCTTC.

There are many counts of this clonotype. The V and J genes are TRBV6-2 or TRBV6-3 and TRBJ2-5; TRBD2 might be the D (5 bases). The CDR3 has 15 amino acids. CDR1 and CDR2 (germline): MNHEY, SVGEGT. Trimming cost V 0 bases and J 0 bases, with 8 bases left between them. CDR3 nucleotide sequence: TGTGCCAGCAGTTACTCACGACTACACCAAGAGACCCAGTACTTC. This encodes CASSYSRLHQETQYF.

The chain links TRBV28 to TRBJ2-5; D is unclear. The CDR3 length is 14 residues. V was shortened by 1 base and J by 2 bases, with 8 bases between the two germline ends. Per the germline V gene, CDR1 is MDHEN and CDR2 is SYDVKM. DNA of the CDR3: TGTGCCAGCAGTTTATTGGTAGATCAAGAGACCCAGTACTTC. This translates into CASSLLVDQETQYF.

Note on this clonotype: An end of the junction differs from the germline gene, which may be a read error. This chain uses TRBV6-2 or TRBV6-3 with TRBJ2-5, with D unclear. This CDR3 has 13 residues. Germline CDR1 is MNHEY and CDR2 is SVGEGT. The CDR3 spells CVSSYGPGETQYF. CDR3 bases: TGTGTCAGCAGTTACGGACCCGGAGAGACCCAGTACTTC.